These 6 T cell receptor beta chains originate from one sample sequenced in a study of blood T cell repertoires in COVID-19 (TCRdb year 2020). The method behind the library was the immunoSEQ multiplex PCR assay. Entries here come from immuneACCESS through TCRdb and include only in-frame sequences with V and J called. Some clones fail to appear in such tables; in the studies checked, an unresolved V gene covers under half of the shortfall, and the cause of the remainder is unknown. The sample includes some 60,000 clones, with roughly 80% observed a single time. Of the sample, around 19% is held by the ten largest clones. Sequenced: peripheral blood. The receptors stem from a woman in her forties or fifties with active or convalescent COVID-19.

The V call is TRBV10-3, the J call TRBJ1-5, with D tentatively TRBD1 (6 bases). The CDR3 is 15 residues long. From germline, CDR1 is ENHRY and CDR2 SYGVKD. The ends were cut back, 8 bases at V and 6 bases at J, with 20 bases in the middle. The CDR3 DNA follows: TGTGCCATCGAGGGGGGGATCAGGGGCGGTCAGCCCCAGCATTTT. The encoded protein is CAIEGGIRGGQPQHF.

The rearrangement uses TRBV6-4 and TRBJ2-1; D may be TRBD1 (6 bases). V gave up 0 bases and J gave up 6 bases, with 15 bases separating them. This CDR3 contains 16 residues. Germline assignment: CDR1 MRHNA and CDR2 SNTAGT. As DNA, the CDR3 is TGTGCCAGCAGTGACTCAGGGACAACCGGCTCCAATGAGCAGTTCTTC. Its protein product is CASSDSGTTGSNEQFF.

This rearrangement joins TRBV6-6 to TRBJ1-6; no reliable D call. V lost 5 bases, J lost 7 bases, and 3 bases lay in between. The CDR3 sequence is 11 residues long. The germline V gene has CDR1 MNHNY and CDR2 SVGAGI (reference sequence). The DNA for the CDR3 is TGTGCCAGCAGTGAGAATTCACCCCTCCACTTT. It translates to CASSENSPLHF.

The rearrangement joins TRBV10-3 to TRBJ2-7; 8 bases are a match to TRBD1. Germline-derived CDR1 and CDR2 are ENHRY and SYGVKD. This CDR3 is 14 amino acids long. With 7 bases clipped from V and 3 bases from J, the junction kept 8 bases outside the gene matches. In DNA form, the CDR3 reads TGTGCCATCACCCGTGGGACAGGCAACTACGAGCAGTACTTC. Translation gives CAITRGTGNYEQYF.

V and J are TRBV18 and TRBJ2-7; perhaps TRBD1 as D (5 bases). The CDR3 spans 13 residues. Germline CDR1 reads KGHSH; CDR2 reads LQKENI. The V and J ends lost 8 bases and 6 bases respectively, with 17 bases between them. The CDR3 sequence: CASKQVPLAEQYF. CDR3 nucleotides: TGTGCCAGCAAACAGGTTCCTCTCGCCGAGCAGTACTTC.

The chain employs TRBV30 and TRBJ1-1; TRBD1 might be the D (6 bases). V dropped 0 bases and J dropped 4 bases, with 12 bases sitting between them. This CDR3 region has 14 residues. Germline-derived CDR1 and CDR2 are GTSNPN and SVGIG (reference sequence). The CDR3 region has the DNA TGTGCCTGGAGTGTAGGGACAATTAGCACTGAAGCTTTCTTT. It yields the protein CAWSVGTISTEAFF.